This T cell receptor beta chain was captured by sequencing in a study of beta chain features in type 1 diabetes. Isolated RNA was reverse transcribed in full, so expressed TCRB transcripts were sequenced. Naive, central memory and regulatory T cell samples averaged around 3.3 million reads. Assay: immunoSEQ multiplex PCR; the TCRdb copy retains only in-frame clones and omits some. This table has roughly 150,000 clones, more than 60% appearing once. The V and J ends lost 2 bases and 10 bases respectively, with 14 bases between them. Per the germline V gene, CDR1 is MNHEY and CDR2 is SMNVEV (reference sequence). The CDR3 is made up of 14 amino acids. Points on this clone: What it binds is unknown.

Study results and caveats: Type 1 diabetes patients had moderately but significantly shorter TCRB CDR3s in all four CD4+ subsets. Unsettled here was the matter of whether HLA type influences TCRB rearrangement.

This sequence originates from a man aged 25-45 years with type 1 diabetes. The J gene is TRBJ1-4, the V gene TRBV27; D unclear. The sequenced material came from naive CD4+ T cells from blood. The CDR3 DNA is TGTGCCAGCAGTTTAGCCGCCCCCGGGAGAAAACTGTTTTTT. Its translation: CASSLAAPGRKLFF.